This TCR beta chain was recovered during a study of identical twins. Broader study findings: Without tracking the same donors, conclusions rested on cross-sectional statistical analysis.

MiXCR, run by TCRdb on the 5' RACE reads, gives a single entry per CDR3 protein. The repertoire has approximately 220,000 distinct CDR3 sequences, roughly 7.5% of them found once; the top ten carry around 5%. Points on this clonotype: What it binds is not known.

CDR1 is SGHVS, CDR2 FQNEAQ, per germline. CDR3 length: 15 residues. The trim removed 1 base at V and 1 base at J, leaving 1 base unmatched. The data were also submitted as part of a second study, on yellow fever vaccine responses in identical twins.

The clonotype originates from a woman aged 18-29 years in good health. This chain joins TRBV7-8 and TRBJ2-7; 10 positions agree with TRBD2. What was sequenced was CD8+ T cells sorted from blood. CDR3 DNA sequence: TGTGCCAGCAGCTTAGAGACTAGCGGGTCCTACGAGCAGTACTTC. Its protein product is CASSLETSGSYEQYF.